The T cell receptor beta chain under discussion was sequenced for a study of sequential checkpoint blockade in melanoma. Looking at the study overall: After both sequences, patients received maintenance nivolumab.

Treatment reported: randomized to nivolumab then ipilimumab (arm A) or the reverse (arm B). The method was immunoSEQ multiplex PCR; TCRdb's version includes in-frame clones alone and lacks a portion of them. The sample shows 25,000 to 30,000 clones, approximately 75% of them seen only once. The CDR3 consists of 15 residues. Per germline, CDR1 LGHNA and CDR2 YSLEER. Trimming took 1 base from V and 4 from J; bases not matched to a gene: 6. The source material was CD8+ T cells sorted from blood (inferred from file names), sampled from a patient given nivolumab and ipilimumab in sequence. The sequence came from a human donor with melanoma. The chain links TRBV4-3 to TRBJ2-7, with TRBD1 matching 8 bases. The CDR3 nucleotides read TGCGCCAGCAGCCAAGGATCAGGACAGGGATACGAGCAGTACTTC. Translating gives CASSQGSGQGYEQYF.